The following is a TCR beta chain sequence with its context. Antigen specificity is unknown. TCRdb fed the RT-PCR reads into MiXCR, producing one record per CDR3 protein. The table shows approximately 500,000 distinct CDR3 sequences, with under 15% occurring only once. The V end was cut by 0 bases, the J end by 1 base, with 21 bases between. Germline V gene data show CDR1 as SGHRS and CDR2 as YFSETQ. This CDR3 region has 19 residues. The data belong to a study of response to subunit inactivated influenza vaccine. Study-wide results and limits: Each seasonal influenza vaccination recruits few new T cells, the authors suggested.

The sequencing used PBMCs from blood, collected more than 35 days after vaccination. This TCR was recovered from a man aged 50 or older who received an inactivated influenza vaccine. The V gene is TRBV5-1, the J gene TRBJ2-3; weak D call: TRBD2 (6 bases). The CDR3: CASSLGLPLSGERTDTQYF. The CDR3 bases are TGCGCCAGCAGCTTGGGGTTACCACTTAGCGGAGAGCGCACAGATACGCAGTATTTT.